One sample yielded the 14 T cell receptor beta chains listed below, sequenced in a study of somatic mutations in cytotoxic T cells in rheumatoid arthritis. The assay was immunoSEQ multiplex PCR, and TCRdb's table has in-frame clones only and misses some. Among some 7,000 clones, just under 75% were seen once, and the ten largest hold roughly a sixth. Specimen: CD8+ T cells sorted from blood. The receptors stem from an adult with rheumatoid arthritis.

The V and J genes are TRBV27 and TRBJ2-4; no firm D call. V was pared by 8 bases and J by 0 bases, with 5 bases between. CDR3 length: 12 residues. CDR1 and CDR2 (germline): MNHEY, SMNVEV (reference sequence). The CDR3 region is CASGPAKNIQYF. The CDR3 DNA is TGTGCCAGCGGGCCAGCCAAAAACATTCAGTACTTC.

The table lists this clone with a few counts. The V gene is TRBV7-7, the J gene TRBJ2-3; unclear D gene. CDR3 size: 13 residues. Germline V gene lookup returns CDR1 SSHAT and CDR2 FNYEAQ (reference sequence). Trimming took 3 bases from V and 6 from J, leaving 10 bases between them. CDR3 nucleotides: TGTGCCAGCAGCTTTAGTGATGGGGATACGCAGTATTTT. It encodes CASSFSDGDTQYF.

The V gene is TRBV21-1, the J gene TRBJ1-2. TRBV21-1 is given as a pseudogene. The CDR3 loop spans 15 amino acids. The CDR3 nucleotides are TGTGCCAGCAGCAATAGTGGAGGGACGAGGAATGGCTACACCTTC. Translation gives CASSNSGGTRNGYTF.

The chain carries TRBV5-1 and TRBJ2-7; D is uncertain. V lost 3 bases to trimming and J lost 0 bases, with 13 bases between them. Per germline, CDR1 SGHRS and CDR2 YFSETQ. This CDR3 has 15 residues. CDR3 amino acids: CASSSPKIGSYEQYF. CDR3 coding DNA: TGCGCCAGCAGCTCGCCTAAGATTGGCTCCTACGAGCAGTACTTC.

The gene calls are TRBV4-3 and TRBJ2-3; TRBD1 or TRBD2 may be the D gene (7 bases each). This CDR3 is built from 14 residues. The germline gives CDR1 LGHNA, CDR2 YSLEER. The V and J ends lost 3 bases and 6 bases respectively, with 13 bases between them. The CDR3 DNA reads TGCGCCAGCAGCCACGGGGGGACAGTGGATACGCAGTATTTT. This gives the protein CASSHGGTVDTQYF.

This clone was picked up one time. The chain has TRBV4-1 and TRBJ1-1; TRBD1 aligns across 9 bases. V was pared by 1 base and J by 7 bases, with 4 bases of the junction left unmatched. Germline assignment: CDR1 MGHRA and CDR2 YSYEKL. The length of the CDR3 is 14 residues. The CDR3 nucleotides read TGCGCCAGCAGCCAAGGAGGGACAGGGAATGAAGCTTTCTTT. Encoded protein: CASSQGGTGNEAFF.

This CDR3 is CASSLTGVNEQYF. The CDR3 DNA reads as TGTGCCAGCAGCTTGACAGGGGTCAACGAGCAGTACTTC. The V and J genes are TRBV9 and TRBJ2-7; 8 nucleotides agree with TRBD1. From germline, CDR1 is SGDLS and CDR2 YYNGEE. V was clipped by 4 bases and J by 5 bases; unmatched bases: 5. The CDR3 sequence is 13 residues long.

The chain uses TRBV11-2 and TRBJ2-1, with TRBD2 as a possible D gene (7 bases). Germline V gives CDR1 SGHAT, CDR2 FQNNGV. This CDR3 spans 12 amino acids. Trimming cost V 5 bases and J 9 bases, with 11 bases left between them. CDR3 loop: CASSPGGPEQFF. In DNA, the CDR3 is TGTGCCAGCAGCCCCGGGGGGCCTGAGCAGTTCTTC.

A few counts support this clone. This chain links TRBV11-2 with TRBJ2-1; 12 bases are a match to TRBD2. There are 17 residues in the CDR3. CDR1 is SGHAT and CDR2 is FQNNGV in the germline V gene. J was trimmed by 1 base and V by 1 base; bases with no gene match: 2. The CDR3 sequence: CASSLGTSGNSYNEQFF. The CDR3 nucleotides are TGTGCCAGCAGCTTAGGGACTAGCGGGAATTCCTACAATGAGCAGTTCTTC. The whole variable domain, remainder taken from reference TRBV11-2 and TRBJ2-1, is EAGVAQSPRYKIIEKRQSVAFWCNPISGHATLYWYQQILGQGPKLLIQFQNNGVVDDSQLPKDRFSAERLKGVDSTLKIQPAKLEDSAVYLCASSLGTSGNSYNEQFFGPGTRLTVL.

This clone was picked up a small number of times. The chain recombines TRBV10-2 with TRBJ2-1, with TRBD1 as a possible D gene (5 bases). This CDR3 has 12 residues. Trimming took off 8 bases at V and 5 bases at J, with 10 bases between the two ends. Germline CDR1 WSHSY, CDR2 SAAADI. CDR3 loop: CASGAWDNEQFF. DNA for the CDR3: TGCGCCAGCGGGGCGTGGGACAATGAGCAGTTCTTC.

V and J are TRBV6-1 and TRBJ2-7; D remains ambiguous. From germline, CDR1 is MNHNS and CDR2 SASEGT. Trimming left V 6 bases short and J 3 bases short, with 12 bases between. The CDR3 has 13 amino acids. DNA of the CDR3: TGTGCCAGCAGCCCCGGACGGAGCTACGAGCAGTACTTC. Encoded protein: CASSPGRSYEQYF.

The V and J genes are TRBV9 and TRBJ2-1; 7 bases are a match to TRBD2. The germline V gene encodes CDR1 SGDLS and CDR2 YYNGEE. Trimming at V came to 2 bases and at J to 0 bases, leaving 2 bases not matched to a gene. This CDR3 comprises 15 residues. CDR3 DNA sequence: TGTGCCAGCAGCGTCAGCGGGATCTCCTACAATGAGCAGTTCTTC. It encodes CASSVSGISYNEQFF.

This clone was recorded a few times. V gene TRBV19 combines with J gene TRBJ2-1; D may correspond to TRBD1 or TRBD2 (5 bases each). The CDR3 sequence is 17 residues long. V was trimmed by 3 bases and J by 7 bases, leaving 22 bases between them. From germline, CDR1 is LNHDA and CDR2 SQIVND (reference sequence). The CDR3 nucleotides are TGTGCCAGTAGTATCTTTCAGGGAATAGCACCGGGGAATGAGCAGTTCTTC. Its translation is CASSIFQGIAPGNEQFF.

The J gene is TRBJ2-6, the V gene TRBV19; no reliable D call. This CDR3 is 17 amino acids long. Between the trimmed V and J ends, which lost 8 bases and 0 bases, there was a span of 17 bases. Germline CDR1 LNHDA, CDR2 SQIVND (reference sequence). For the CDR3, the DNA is TGTGCCAGTCAAGGACGCAATACCAACTCTGGGGCCAACGTCCTGACTTTC. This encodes CASQGRNTNSGANVLTF.